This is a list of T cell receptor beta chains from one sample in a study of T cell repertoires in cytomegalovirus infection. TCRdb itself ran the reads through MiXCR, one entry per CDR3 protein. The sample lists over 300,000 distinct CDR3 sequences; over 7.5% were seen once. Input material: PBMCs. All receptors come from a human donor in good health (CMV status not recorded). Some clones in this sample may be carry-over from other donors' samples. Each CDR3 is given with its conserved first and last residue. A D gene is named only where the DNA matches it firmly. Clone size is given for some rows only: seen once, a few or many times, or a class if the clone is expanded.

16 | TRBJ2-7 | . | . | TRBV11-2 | TGTGCCAGCAGCCCCCCAGGTGTCGCCAACTATTACGAGCAGTACTTC | CASSPPGVANYYEQYF
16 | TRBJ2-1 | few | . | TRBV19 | TGTGCCAGTAGTACTACCGTCCGTGGGATGGGCAATGAGCAGTTCTTC | CASSTTVRGMGNEQFF
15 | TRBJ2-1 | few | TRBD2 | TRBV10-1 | TGCGCCAGCAGTGCCCAAGCGGGGACCTACAATGAGCAGTTCTTC | CASSAQAGTYNEQFF
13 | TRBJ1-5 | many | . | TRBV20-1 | TGCAGTGCTCTCCGGGACAACAATCAGCCCCAGCATTTT | CSALRDNNQPQHF
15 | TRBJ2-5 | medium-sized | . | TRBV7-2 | TGTGCCAGCAGCTTAATCCGGGGGCCCCAAGAGACCCAGTACTTC | CASSLIRGPQETQYF
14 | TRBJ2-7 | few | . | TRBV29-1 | TGCAGCGTTGCAAGAGGGGAAGGGGTTATAAAGCAGTACTTC | CSVARGEGVIKQYF
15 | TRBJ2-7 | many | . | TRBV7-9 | TGTGCCAGCAGCTCCCGGGAACACCAACTCTACGAGCAGTACTTC | CASSSREHQLYEQYF
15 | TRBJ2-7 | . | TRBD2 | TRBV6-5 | TGTGCCAGCAGGGGTCCCGGGACTAGCGACTACGAGCAGTACTTC | CASRGPGTSDYEQYF
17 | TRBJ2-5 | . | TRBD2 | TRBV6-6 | TGTGCCAGCAGTTACCTCGGGGCTGGGGGGGGCCAAGAGACCCAGTACTTC | CASSYLGAGGGQETQYF
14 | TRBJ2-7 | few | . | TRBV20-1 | TGCAGTGCTAGAATCAGAATAAGCTCCTACGAGCAGTACTTC | CSARIRISSYEQYF
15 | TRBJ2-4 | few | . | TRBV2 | TGTGCCAGCAGTGAAGCGCTTCTTGCCAAAAACATTCAGTACTTC | CASSEALLAKNIQYF
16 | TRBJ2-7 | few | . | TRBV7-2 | TGTGCCAGCAGCTTAGGGGGGCGGGGAGCTGGCCACGAGCAGTACTTC | CASSLGGRGAGHEQYF
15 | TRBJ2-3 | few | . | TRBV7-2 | TGTGCCAGCAGCCGGACGGGGGTGAACACAGATACGCAGTATTTT | CASSRTGVNTDTQYF
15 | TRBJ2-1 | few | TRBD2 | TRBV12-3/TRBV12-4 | TGTGCCAGCAGTACTAGCGGGGGGGCAAATGACGGGCAGTTCTTC | CASSTSGGANDGQFF
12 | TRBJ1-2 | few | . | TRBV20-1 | TGCAGTGCTAGAGATCGCAGGGTTGGCTACACCTTC | CSARDRRVGYTF
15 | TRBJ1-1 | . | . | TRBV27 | TGTGCCAGCAGCCCGACGCCGGTTAGAAGCACTGAAGCTTTCTTT | CASSPTPVRSTEAFF
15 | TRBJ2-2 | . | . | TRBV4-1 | TGCGCCAGCAGCCAAGCGTGGGCCCGGGGCGGGGAGCTGTTTTTT | CASSQAWARGGELFF
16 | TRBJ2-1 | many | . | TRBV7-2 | TGTGCCAGCACCACGGACAACCGCCTATCCTACAATGAGCAGTTCTTC | CASTTDNRLSYNEQFF
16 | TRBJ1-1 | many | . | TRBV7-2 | TGTGCCAGCAGCTTAGCGTCCAGGGTTACGGACACTGAAGCTTTCTTT | CASSLASRVTDTEAFF
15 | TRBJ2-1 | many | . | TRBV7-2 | TGTGCCAGCAGCTTACCCCCGCCGAACTACAATGAGCAGTTCTTC | CASSLPPPNYNEQFF
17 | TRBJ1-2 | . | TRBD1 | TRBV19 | TGTGCCAGTAGTATAGGACAGGGTGGTCATTTTGGCTATGGCTACACCTTC | CASSIGQGGHFGYGYTF
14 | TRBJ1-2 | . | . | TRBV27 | TGTGCCAGCAGTTCTCCCCTCAGGGGCAGTGGCTACACCTTC | CASSSPLRGSGYTF
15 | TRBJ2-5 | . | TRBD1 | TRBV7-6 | TGTGCCAGCAGCTTACCGACAGGGGGATCGGAGACCCAGTACTTC | CASSLPTGGSETQYF
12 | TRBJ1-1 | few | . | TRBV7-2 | TGTGCCAGCAGCTTAGAGGTGGGCGAAGCTTTCTTT | CASSLEVGEAFF
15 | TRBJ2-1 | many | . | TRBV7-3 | TGTGCCAGCAGCTTAACGTTGGCTAGCTATGATGAGCAGTTCTTC | CASSLTLASYDEQFF
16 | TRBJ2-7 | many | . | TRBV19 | TGTGCCAGTAGTTCTGGGTCCCCTCCCAGGGGAAGTGAGCAGTACTTC | CASSSGSPPRGSEQYF
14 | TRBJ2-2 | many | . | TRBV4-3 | TGCGCCAGCAGCCAAGGGAGGGCCACCGGGGAGCTGTTTTTT | CASSQGRATGELFF
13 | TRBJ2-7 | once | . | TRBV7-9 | TGTGCCAGCAGCTCCGACAGCACCTACGAGCAGTACTTC | CASSSDSTYEQYF
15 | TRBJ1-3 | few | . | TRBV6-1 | TGTGCCAGCAGTTCCACAGGGTATTCTGGAAACACCATATATTTT | CASSSTGYSGNTIYF
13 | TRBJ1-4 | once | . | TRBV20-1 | TGCAGCCCCCAGGGCGGGGGTAATGAAAAACTGTTTTTT | CSPQGGGNEKLFF
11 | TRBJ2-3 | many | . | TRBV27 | TGTGCCAGCTCAAAGGCAGATACGCAGTATTTT | CASSKADTQYF
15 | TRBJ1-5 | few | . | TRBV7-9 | TGTGCCAGCAGCTTAAACCCTCTTAGCAATCAGCCCCAGCATTTT | CASSLNPLSNQPQHF
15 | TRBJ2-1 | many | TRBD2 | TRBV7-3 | TGTGCCAGCAGCTTAAGACTAGCGGAACACAATGAGCAGTTCTTC | CASSLRLAEHNEQFF
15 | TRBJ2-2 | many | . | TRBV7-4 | TGTGCCAGCAGCCCCAGACAGATGAACACCGGGGAGCTGTTTTTT | CASSPRQMNTGELFF
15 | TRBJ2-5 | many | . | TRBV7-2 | TGTGCCAGCAGCTTAGAAGTAGGTGGTGGGGAGACCCAGTACTTC | CASSLEVGGGETQYF
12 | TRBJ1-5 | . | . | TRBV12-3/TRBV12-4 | TGTGCCAGCAGTCTCCTCCATCAGCCCCAGCATTTT | CASSLLHQPQHF
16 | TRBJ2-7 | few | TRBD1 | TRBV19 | TGTGCCAGTAGTATGAAAAAGGACAGGGGAGTGTACGAGCAGTACTTC | CASSMKKDRGVYEQYF
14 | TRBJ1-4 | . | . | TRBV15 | TGTGCCACCAGCAGAGGAGGAACTAATGAAAAACTGTTTTTT | CATSRGGTNEKLFF
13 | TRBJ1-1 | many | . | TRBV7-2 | TGTGCCAGCAGCCCCTACAGGAACACTGAAGCTTTCTTT | CASSPYRNTEAFF
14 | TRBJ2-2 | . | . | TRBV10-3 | TGTGCCATCAGTGGTCAACCGAACACCGGGGAGCTGTTTTTT | CAISGQPNTGELFF
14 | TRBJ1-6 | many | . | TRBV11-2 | TGTGCCAGCAGCTTACCTCCGGTGGATTCACCCCTCCACTTT | CASSLPPVDSPLHF
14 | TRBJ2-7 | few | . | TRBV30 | TGTGCCTGGAACGAGTGGACAGCGACCTACGAGCAGTACTTC | CAWNEWTATYEQYF
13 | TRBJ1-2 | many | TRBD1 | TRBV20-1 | TGCAGTGCTATTACACAGGGGGCTCAAGGCTACACCTTC | CSAITQGAQGYTF